A selection of T cell receptor beta chains follows, all from one sample in a study. TCRdb reprocessed the 5' RACE reads with MiXCR, giving one entry per CDR3 protein. The sample lists almost 8,500 distinct CDR3 sequences, approximately 67% occurring once. Specimen: tumor-infiltrating naive CD4+ T cells sorted from the breast tumor. These receptors were obtained from a female donor with breast cancer. CDR3s include the opening cysteine and the closing phenylalanine or tryptophan. A D gene is named only where the DNA matches it firmly. Not all rows give a size; the values are once, few, many and, for expanded clones, a class.

d_gene,v_gene,j_gene,abundance,CDR3aa,CDR3nt
TRBD1,TRBV5-1,TRBJ2-5,.,CASMWGTGAQETQYF,TGCGCCAGCATGTGGGGGACAGGGGCACAAGAGACCCAGTACTTC
.,TRBV6-1,TRBJ1-2,.,CASRAPETGRSYGYTF,TGTGCCAGCAGGGCCCCCGAGACGGGGAGATCCTATGGCTACACCTTC
TRBD1,TRBV20-1,TRBJ1-6,.,CSAPPSTGGRSPLHF,TGCAGTGCTCCTCCCTCGACAGGGGGACGGTCACCCCTCCACTTT
TRBD2,TRBV7-3,TRBJ2-1,.,CASSLALASNEQFF,TGTGCCAGCAGCTTAGCACTAGCGAGCAATGAGCAGTTCTTC
.,TRBV20-1,TRBJ2-7,large,CSAPTTYEQYF,TGCAGTGCTCCGACGACCTACGAGCAGTACTTC
TRBD1,TRBV6-6,TRBJ2-7,.,CASLSADRDSYEQYF,TGTGCCAGCCTCTCCGCCGACAGGGACTCCTACGAGCAGTACTTC
TRBD1,TRBV12-3/TRBV12-4,TRBJ2-1,.,CASSPPRTGGYEQFF,TGTGCCAGCAGTCCACCCCGGACAGGGGGCTATGAGCAGTTCTTC
.,TRBV7-3,TRBJ1-2,.,CASSLGTEGGYTF,TGTGCCAGCAGCTTAGGGACGGAAGGCGGCTACACCTTC
TRBD1,TRBV11-2,TRBJ2-5,.,CASSLGTGDGTQYF,TGTGCCAGCAGCTTAGGCACAGGGGACGGGACCCAGTACTTC
.,TRBV28,TRBJ2-3,few,CASSDADTQYF,TGTGCCAGCAGTGATGCAGATACGCAGTATTTT
TRBD1,TRBV5-1,TRBJ2-3,.,CASSLDRVGLTDTQYF,TGCGCCAGCAGCCTCGACAGGGTAGGGCTCACAGATACGCAGTATTTT
TRBD2,TRBV27,TRBJ2-1,.,CASSSGVGEQFF,TGTGCCAGCAGTAGCGGGGTGGGTGAGCAGTTCTTC
.,TRBV18,TRBJ2-7,.,CASSPAADRYEQYF,TGTGCCAGCTCACCCGCGGCCGACCGGTACGAGCAGTACTTC
.,TRBV5-1,TRBJ2-7,.,CASSLAPDRAYEQYF,TGCGCCAGCAGCTTGGCACCAGACCGGGCCTACGAGCAGTACTTC
.,TRBV20-1,TRBJ1-1,.,CSARGGLNTEAFF,TGCAGTGCCCGGGGAGGGTTGAACACTGAAGCTTTCTTT
TRBD1,TRBV20-1,TRBJ2-3,few,CRVTQGVGTNTQYF,TGCAGGGTAACCCAGGGGGTTGGCACAAATACGCAGTATTTT
TRBD1,TRBV20-1,TRBJ2-3,.,CSASPGTGADTQYF,TGCAGTGCAAGTCCCGGGACAGGGGCGGATACGCAGTATTTT
.,TRBV20-1,TRBJ2-3,few,CSVATDTQYF,TGCAGTGTGGCAACAGATACGCAGTATTTT
.,TRBV4-2,TRBJ2-3,.,CASSQDQDCDTQYF,TGTGCCAGCAGCCAAGATCAAGACTGCGATACGCAGTATTTT
TRBD1,TRBV6-1,TRBJ2-2,.,CASSIGQGATGELFF,TGTGCCAGCAGTATCGGACAGGGGGCCACCGGGGAGCTGTTTTTT
TRBD1,TRBV10-3,TRBJ1-2,.,CAISERGQGEYGYTF,TGTGCCATCAGTGAACGCGGACAGGGGGAATATGGCTACACCTTC
TRBD2,TRBV7-2,TRBJ2-3,.,CASSCGLAGGFTDTQYF,TGTGCCAGCAGCTGCGGACTAGCGGGGGGGTTCACAGATACGCAGTATTTT
.,TRBV29-1,TRBJ1-1,.,CSVANTEAFF,TGCAGCGTTGCCAATACTGAAGCTTTCTTT
.,TRBV5-1,TRBJ2-5,.,CASSLSGSSGTQYF,TGCGCCAGCAGCTTGTCAGGGTCGAGTGGGACCCAGTACTTC
TRBD1,TRBV6-1,TRBJ1-6,few,CASSKGAQSYNSPLHF,TGTGCCAGCAGCAAGGGGGCGCAAAGCTATAATTCACCCCTCCACTTT
.,TRBV29-1,TRBJ2-1,.,CSVGQGFNEQFF,TGCAGCGTTGGGCAGGGGTTCAATGAGCAGTTCTTC
TRBD1,TRBV7-9,TRBJ1-1,.,CASTLEGGTAEAFF,TGTGCCAGCACCCTAGAAGGGGGCACCGCTGAAGCTTTCTTT
.,TRBV11-2,TRBJ2-6,few,CASSLSSSSGANVLTF,TGTGCCAGCAGCTTGAGCTCGAGTTCTGGGGCCAACGTCCTGACTTTC